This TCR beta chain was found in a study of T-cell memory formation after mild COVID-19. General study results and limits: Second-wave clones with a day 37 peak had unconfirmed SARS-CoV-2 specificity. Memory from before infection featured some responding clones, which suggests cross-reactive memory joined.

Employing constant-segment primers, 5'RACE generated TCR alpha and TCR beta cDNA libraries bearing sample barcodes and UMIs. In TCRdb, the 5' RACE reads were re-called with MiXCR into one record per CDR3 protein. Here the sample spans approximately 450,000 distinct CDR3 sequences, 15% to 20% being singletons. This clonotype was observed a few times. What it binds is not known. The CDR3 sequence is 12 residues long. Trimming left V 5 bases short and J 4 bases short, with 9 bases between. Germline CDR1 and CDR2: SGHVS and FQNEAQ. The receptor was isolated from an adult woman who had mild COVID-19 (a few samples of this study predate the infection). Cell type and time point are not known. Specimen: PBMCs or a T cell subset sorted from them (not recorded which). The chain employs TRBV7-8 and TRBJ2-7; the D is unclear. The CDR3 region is CASSPEAYEQYF. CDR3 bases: TGTGCCAGCAGCCCAGAGGCTTACGAGCAGTACTTC.